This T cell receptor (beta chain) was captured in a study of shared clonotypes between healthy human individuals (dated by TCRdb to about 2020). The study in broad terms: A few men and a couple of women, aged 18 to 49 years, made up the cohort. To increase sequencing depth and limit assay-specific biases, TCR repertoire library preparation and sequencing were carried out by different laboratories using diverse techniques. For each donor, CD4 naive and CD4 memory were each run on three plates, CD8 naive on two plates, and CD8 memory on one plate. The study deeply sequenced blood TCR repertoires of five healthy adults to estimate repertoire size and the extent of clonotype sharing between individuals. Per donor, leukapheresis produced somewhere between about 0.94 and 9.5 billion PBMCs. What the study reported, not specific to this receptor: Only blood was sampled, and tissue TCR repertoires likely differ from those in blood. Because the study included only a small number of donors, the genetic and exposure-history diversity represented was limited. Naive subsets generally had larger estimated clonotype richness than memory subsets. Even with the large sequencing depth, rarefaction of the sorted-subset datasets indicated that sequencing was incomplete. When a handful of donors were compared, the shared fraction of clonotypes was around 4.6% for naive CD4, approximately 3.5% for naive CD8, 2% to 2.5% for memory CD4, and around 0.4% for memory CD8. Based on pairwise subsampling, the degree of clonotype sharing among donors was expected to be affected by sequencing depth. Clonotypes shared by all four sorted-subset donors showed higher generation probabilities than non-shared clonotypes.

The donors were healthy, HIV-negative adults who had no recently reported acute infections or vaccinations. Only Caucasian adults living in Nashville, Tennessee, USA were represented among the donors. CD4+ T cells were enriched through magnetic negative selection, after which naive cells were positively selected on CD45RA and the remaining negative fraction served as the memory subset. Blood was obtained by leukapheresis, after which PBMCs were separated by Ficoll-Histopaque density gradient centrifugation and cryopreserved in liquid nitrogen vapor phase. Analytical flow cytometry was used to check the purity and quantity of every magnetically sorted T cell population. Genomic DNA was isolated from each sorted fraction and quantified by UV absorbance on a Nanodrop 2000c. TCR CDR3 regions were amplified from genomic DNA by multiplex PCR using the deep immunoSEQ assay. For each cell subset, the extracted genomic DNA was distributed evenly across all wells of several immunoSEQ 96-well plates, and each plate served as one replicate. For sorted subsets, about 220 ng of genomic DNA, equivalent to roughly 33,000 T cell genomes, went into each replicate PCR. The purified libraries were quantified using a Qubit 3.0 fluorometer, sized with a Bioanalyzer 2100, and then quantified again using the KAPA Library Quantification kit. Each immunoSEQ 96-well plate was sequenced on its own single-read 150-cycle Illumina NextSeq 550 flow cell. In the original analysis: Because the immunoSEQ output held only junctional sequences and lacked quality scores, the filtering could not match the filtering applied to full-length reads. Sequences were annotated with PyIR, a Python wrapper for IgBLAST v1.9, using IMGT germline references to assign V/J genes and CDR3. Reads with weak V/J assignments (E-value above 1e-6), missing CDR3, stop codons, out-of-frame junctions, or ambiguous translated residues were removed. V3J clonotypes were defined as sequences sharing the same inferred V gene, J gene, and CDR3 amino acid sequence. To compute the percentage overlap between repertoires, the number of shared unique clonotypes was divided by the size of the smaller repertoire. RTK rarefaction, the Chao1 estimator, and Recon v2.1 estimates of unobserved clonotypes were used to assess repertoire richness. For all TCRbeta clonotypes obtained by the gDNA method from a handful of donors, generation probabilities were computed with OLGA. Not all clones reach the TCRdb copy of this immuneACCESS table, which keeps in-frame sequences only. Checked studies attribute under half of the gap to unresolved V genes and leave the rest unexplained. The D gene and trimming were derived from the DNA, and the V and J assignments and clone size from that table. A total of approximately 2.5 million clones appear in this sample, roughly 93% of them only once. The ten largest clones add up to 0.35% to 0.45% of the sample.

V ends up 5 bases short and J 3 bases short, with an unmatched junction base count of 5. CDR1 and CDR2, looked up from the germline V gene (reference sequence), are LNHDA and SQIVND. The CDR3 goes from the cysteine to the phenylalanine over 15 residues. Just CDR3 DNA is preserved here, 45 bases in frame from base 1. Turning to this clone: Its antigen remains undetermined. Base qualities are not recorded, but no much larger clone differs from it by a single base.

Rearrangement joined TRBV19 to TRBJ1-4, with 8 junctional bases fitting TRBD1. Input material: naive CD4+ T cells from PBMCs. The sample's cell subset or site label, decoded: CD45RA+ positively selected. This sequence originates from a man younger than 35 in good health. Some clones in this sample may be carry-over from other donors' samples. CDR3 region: CASSFGQGPNEKLFF. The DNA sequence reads TGTGCCAGTAGTTTCGGACAGGGCCCTAATGAAAAACTGTTTTTT.